Listed below are T cell receptor beta chains from one sample, sequenced in a study of blood T cell repertoires in COVID-19. Sequencing used immunoSEQ multiplex PCR; TCRdb keeps in-frame clones, though not all of them. Here the sample spans roughly 310,000 clones, 88% being singletons. The sample was peripheral blood. The receptors come from a woman in her forties or fifties with active or convalescent COVID-19. The CDR3 runs from the conserved cysteine through the conserved F or W. D genes are given only for firm matches. Size is omitted from some rows. Given values are once, few, many or a class for expanded clones.

cdr3_nt	cdr3_aa	j_call	d_call	v_call	clone_size
TGTGCCAGCACTTATAACACTGAAGCTTTCTTT	CASTYNTEAFF	TRBJ1-1	NA	TRBV12-3/TRBV12-4	NA
TGTGCCAGCAGTCGGACAGGTGAAGCTTTCTTT	CASSRTGEAFF	TRBJ1-1	TRBD1	TRBV6-5	NA
TGTGCCACCAGTGATTTTAGTACCGATACGCAGTATTTT	CATSDFSTDTQYF	TRBJ2-3	NA	TRBV24-1	NA
TGTGCCAGTAGCCTAACCGGACAGCTGATGAACACTGAAGCTTTCTTT	CASSLTGQLMNTEAFF	TRBJ1-1	NA	TRBV19	once
TGCGCCAGCAGCTTGGGGGGGCCGGGGAACACTGAAGCTTTCTTT	CASSLGGPGNTEAFF	TRBJ1-1	NA	TRBV5-1	NA
TGCAGCGTCCGACTAGCGGATTACAATGAGCAGTTCTTC	CSVRLADYNEQFF	TRBJ2-1	TRBD2	TRBV29-1	NA
TGTGCCAGCAGCGCGACTAGTCTTTTGGAGACCCAGTACTTC	CASSATSLLETQYF	TRBJ2-5	NA	TRBV9	NA
TGTGCCAGCAGTTTATGGTGGACAGTTGATTTTAAGACCACTGAAGCTTTCTTT	CASSLWWTVDFKTTEAFF	TRBJ1-1	NA	TRBV28	NA
TGTGCCAGCAGCCCGAGAAAAGGAGCCTTCTACGAGCAGTACTTC	CASSPRKGAFYEQYF	TRBJ2-7	NA	TRBV11-3	NA
TGTGCCAGTAGTGCCCCTCGCCGGGACAGAAGTGGGGAGAACTATGGCTACACCTTC	CASSAPRRDRSGENYGYTF	TRBJ1-2	TRBD1	TRBV19	NA
TGTGCCAGCAGTCCTGCGACGGGTGAGCAGCCCCAGCATTTT	CASSPATGEQPQHF	TRBJ1-5	NA	TRBV6-5	once
TGCAGCGTTGAGGGCAGGATGAACACTGAAGCTTTCTTT	CSVEGRMNTEAFF	TRBJ1-1	NA	TRBV29-1	NA
TGTGCCAGCAGCTTAGGGCCTACAAGGCGGGGCTCCTACAATGAGCAGTTCTTC	CASSLGPTRRGSYNEQFF	TRBJ2-1	NA	TRBV7-2	NA
TGTGCCTGGGGGACAGGGAACGAAAAACTGTTTTTT	CAWGTGNEKLFF	TRBJ1-4	TRBD1	TRBV30	NA
TGTGCCAGCAGCTTAGTAGGGACACCTTATGAAGCTTTCTTT	CASSLVGTPYEAFF	TRBJ1-1	NA	TRBV7-9	NA
TGTGCCAGCCTGGGACTCATGGGGGTTGGCTACACCTTC	CASLGLMGVGYTF	TRBJ1-2	NA	TRBV28	few
TGTGCCAGCAGCCCCATTACAGGGGGCCAAAACTATGGCTACACCTTC	CASSPITGGQNYGYTF	TRBJ1-2	TRBD1	TRBV28	NA